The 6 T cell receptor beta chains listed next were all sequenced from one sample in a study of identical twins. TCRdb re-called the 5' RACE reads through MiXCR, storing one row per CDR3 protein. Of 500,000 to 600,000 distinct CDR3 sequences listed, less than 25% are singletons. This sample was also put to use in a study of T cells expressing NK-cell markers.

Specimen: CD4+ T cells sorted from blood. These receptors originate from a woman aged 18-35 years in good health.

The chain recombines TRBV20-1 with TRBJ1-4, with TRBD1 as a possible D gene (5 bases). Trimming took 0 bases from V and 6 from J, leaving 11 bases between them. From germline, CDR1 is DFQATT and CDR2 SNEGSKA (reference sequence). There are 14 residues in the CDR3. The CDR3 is CSARDTPGYEKLFF. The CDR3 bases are TGCAGTGCTAGAGACACCCCAGGGTATGAAAAACTGTTTTTT.

CDR3 amino acids: CASSLGRSKEKLFF. The CDR3 nucleotides are TGTGCCAGCAGTTTGGGACGGAGTAAAGAAAAACTGTTTTTT. The chain uses TRBV12-3 or TRBV12-4 and TRBJ1-4; TRBD1 might be the D (5 bases). This CDR3 comprises 14 residues. V gave up 3 bases and J gave up 8 bases, with 13 bases separating them.

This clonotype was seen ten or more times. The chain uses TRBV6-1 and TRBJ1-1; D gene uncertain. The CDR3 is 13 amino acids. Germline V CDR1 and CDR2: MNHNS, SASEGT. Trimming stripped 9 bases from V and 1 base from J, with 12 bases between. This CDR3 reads CASKRTENTEAFF. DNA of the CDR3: TGTGCCAGTAAAAGAACAGAGAACACTGAAGCTTTCTTT.

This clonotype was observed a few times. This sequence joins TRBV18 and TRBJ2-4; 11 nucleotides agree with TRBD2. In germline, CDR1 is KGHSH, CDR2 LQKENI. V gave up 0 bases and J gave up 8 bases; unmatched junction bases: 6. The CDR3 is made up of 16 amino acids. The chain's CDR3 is CASSPPGLADTHIQYF. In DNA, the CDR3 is TGTGCCAGCTCACCACCGGGACTAGCGGATACCCACATTCAGTACTTC. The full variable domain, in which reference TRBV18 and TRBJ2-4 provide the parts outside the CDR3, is NAGVMQNPRHLVRRRGQEARLRCSPMKGHSHVYWYRQLPEEGLKFMVYLQKENIIDESGMPKERFSAEFPKEGPSILRIQQVVRGDSAAYFCASSPPGLADTHIQYFGAGTRLSVL.

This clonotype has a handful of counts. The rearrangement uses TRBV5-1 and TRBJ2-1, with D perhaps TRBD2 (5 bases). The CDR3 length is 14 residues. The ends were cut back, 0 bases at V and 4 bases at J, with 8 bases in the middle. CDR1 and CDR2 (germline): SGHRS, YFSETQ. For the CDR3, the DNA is TGCGCCAGCAGCTTGGAAGGACTTTACAATGAGCAGTTCTTC. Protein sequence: CASSLEGLYNEQFF.

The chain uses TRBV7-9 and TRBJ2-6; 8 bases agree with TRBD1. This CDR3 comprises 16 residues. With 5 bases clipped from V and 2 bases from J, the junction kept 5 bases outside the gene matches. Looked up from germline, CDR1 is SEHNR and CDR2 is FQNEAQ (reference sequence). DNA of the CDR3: TGTGCCAGCAGCCCGACAGGGGTGGCTGGGGCCAACGTCCTGACTTTC. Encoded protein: CASSPTGVAGANVLTF.